The rows below give T cell receptor beta chains drawn from one sample of a study of OX40 agonist ivuxolimab in advanced cancers. The data were produced by immunoSEQ multiplex PCR, yet TCRdb's version contains in-frame clones alone and is incomplete. This sample has 50,000 to 65,000 clones, with over 75% found just once. Sequenced material: CD4+ or CD8+ T cells sorted from blood, taken in a trial of the OX40 agonist ivuxolimab. These receptors came from an adult with an advanced solid tumor such as melanoma, head and neck, liver or kidney cancer. Both conserved end residues are part of each CDR3. A D gene is named only where the DNA matches it firmly. Rows give clone size only sometimes, using once, few, many, or a class for an expanded clone.

V gene: TRBV6-5
clone size: NA
J gene: TRBJ1-6
D gene: TRBD1
CDR3 protein: CASRRTGGARSPLHF
CDR3 DNA: TGTGCCAGCAGACGGACAGGGGGCGCCAGGTCACCCCTCCACTTT

V gene: TRBV11-2
clone size: once
J gene: TRBJ2-3
D gene: TRBD2
CDR3 protein: CASSSGLAGDTQYF
CDR3 DNA: TGTGCCAGCAGCTCCGGACTAGCCGGGGATACGCAGTATTTT

V gene: TRBV5-4
clone size: NA
J gene: TRBJ2-1
D gene: TRBD2
CDR3 protein: CASSLLSSGGLSYNEQFF
CDR3 DNA: TGTGCCAGCAGCTTGTTGAGTAGCGGGGGGCTCTCCTACAATGAGCAGTTCTTC

V gene: TRBV7-6
clone size: NA
J gene: TRBJ1-2
D gene: NA
CDR3 protein: CASSSRPTEGYTF
CDR3 DNA: TGTGCCAGCAGCTCCCGCCCGACGGAGGGCTACACCTTC

V gene: TRBV5-4
clone size: NA
J gene: TRBJ2-1
D gene: NA
CDR3 protein: CASSLAGRSYNEQFF
CDR3 DNA: TGTGCCAGCAGCCTGGCAGGGAGGTCCTACAATGAGCAGTTCTTC

V gene: TRBV6-6
clone size: NA
J gene: TRBJ1-2
D gene: NA
CDR3 protein: CASSYSNSPPRDGYTF
CDR3 DNA: TGTGCCAGCAGTTACTCGAATTCGCCCCCTCGGGATGGCTACACCTTC

V gene: TRBV11-2
clone size: NA
J gene: TRBJ2-7
D gene: TRBD1
CDR3 protein: CASSFNPETGDEQYF
CDR3 DNA: TGTGCCAGCAGCTTCAATCCCGAGACAGGGGACGAGCAGTACTTC

V gene: TRBV10-1
clone size: once
J gene: TRBJ2-2
D gene: TRBD2
CDR3 protein: CASSESGRGDPGELFF
CDR3 DNA: TGCGCCAGCAGTGAGTCGGGGAGGGGCGATCCCGGGGAGCTGTTTTTT

V gene: TRBV27
clone size: NA
J gene: TRBJ1-2
D gene: TRBD1
CDR3 protein: CASSLDRAYGYTF
CDR3 DNA: TGTGCCAGCAGTTTAGACAGGGCCTATGGCTACACCTTC

V gene: TRBV6-1
clone size: NA
J gene: TRBJ2-1
D gene: TRBD2
CDR3 protein: CASSDLASGRNEQFF
CDR3 DNA: TGTGCCAGCAGTGATCTGGCTAGCGGGAGAAATGAGCAGTTCTTC

V gene: TRBV28
clone size: NA
J gene: TRBJ2-5
D gene: TRBD1
CDR3 protein: CASSLPPTGEETQYF
CDR3 DNA: TGTGCCAGCAGTTTACCCCCAACAGGGGAAGAGACCCAGTACTTC

V gene: TRBV29-1
clone size: NA
J gene: TRBJ1-1
D gene: TRBD1
CDR3 protein: CSVSPGTGVAEVFF
CDR3 DNA: TGCAGCGTGAGCCCCGGGACAGGGGTAGCTGAAGTTTTCTTT

V gene: TRBV5-8
clone size: NA
J gene: TRBJ2-3
D gene: NA
CDR3 protein: CASSLGTGLVSDTQYF
CDR3 DNA: TGTGCCAGCAGTTTGGGGACAGGACTAGTCTCAGATACGCAGTATTTT

V gene: TRBV5-6
clone size: once
J gene: TRBJ1-2
D gene: NA
CDR3 protein: CASSLVRDNYGYGYTF
CDR3 DNA: TGTGCCAGCAGCTTGGTCCGGGACAATTATGGCTATGGCTACACCTTC

V gene: TRBV10-1
clone size: NA
J gene: TRBJ1-2
D gene: NA
CDR3 protein: CASPQTNYGYTF
CDR3 DNA: TGCGCCAGCCCGCAGACTAACTATGGCTACACCTTC

V gene: TRBV2
clone size: NA
J gene: TRBJ2-1
D gene: NA
CDR3 protein: CASTGYNEQFF
CDR3 DNA: TGTGCCAGCACAGGGTATAATGAGCAGTTCTTC

V gene: TRBV19
clone size: NA
J gene: TRBJ1-1
D gene: NA
CDR3 protein: CASSFYLNTEAFF
CDR3 DNA: TGTGCCAGTAGTTTTTATCTGAACACTGAAGCTTTCTTT

V gene: TRBV6-6
clone size: NA
J gene: TRBJ1-6
D gene: NA
CDR3 protein: CASSYGPDYNSPLHF
CDR3 DNA: TGTGCCAGCAGTTACGGACCTGATTATAATTCACCCCTCCACTTT

V gene: TRBV7-3
clone size: once
J gene: TRBJ2-7
D gene: NA
CDR3 protein: CASSPSKGAYEQYF
CDR3 DNA: TGTGCCAGCAGCCCCTCCAAAGGGGCTTACGAGCAGTACTTC

V gene: TRBV5-4
clone size: NA
J gene: TRBJ2-1
D gene: TRBD1
CDR3 protein: CASSPRDRVPNEQFF
CDR3 DNA: TGTGCCAGCAGCCCCCGGGACAGGGTTCCCAATGAGCAGTTCTTC

V gene: TRBV6-1
clone size: NA
J gene: TRBJ2-2
D gene: NA
CDR3 protein: CASSDFPGELFF
CDR3 DNA: TGTGCCAGCAGTGATTTCCCCGGGGAGCTGTTTTTT

V gene: TRBV2
clone size: NA
J gene: TRBJ2-7
D gene: TRBD1
CDR3 protein: CASKGARYEQYF
CDR3 DNA: TGTGCCAGCAAGGGGGCCCGGTACGAGCAGTACTTC

V gene: TRBV4-1
clone size: medium-sized
J gene: TRBJ1-5
D gene: NA
CDR3 protein: CASSQGPEQPQHF
CDR3 DNA: TGCGCCAGCAGCCAAGGCCCAGAGCAGCCCCAGCATTTT

V gene: TRBV19
clone size: NA
J gene: TRBJ1-3
D gene: NA
CDR3 protein: CASSNQGDSGNTIYF
CDR3 DNA: TGTGCCAGTAGTAATCAGGGAGACTCTGGAAACACCATATATTTT

V gene: TRBV7-3
clone size: NA
J gene: TRBJ2-3
D gene: NA
CDR3 protein: CASSLQGRQAVDTQYF
CDR3 DNA: TGTGCCAGCAGCTTACAAGGAAGACAGGCCGTAGATACGCAGTATTTT

V gene: TRBV6-5
clone size: once
J gene: TRBJ1-3
D gene: NA
CDR3 protein: CASSYAQLGNTIYF
CDR3 DNA: TGTGCCAGCAGTTACGCACAGCTCGGAAACACCATATATTTT